Listed below are T cell receptor beta chains from one sample, sequenced in a study of shared clonotypes between healthy human individuals. Profiling relied on immunoSEQ multiplex PCR, and the TCRdb table lists in-frame clones only, not all of them. The table has more than 2 million clones, just over 90% seen once. The sample was naive CD8+ T cells from PBMCs. The receptors derive from a man in his late teens or twenties in good health. Some clones in this sample may be carry-over from other donors' samples. Each CDR3 is given with its conserved first and last residue. A row's size may be missing; if present it is once, few, many or a size class.

CASSLIGASSYGYTF	15	TRBV28	.
CASSWGLAEYSYNEQFF	17	TRBV7-2	.
CAWEGATNEKLFF	13	TRBV30	.
CASSPQPWDGGPDTQYF	17	TRBV7-3	.
CASSPEGFNGYTF	13	TRBV18	.
CSVGLNTEAFF	11	TRBV29-1	few
CASSLYGEHTEAFF	14	TRBV28	.
CASSLGGTNQPQHF	14	TRBV7-9	.
CSVRGSGNQPQHF	13	TRBV29-1	.
CASSESLRGSYNEQFF	16	TRBV6-1	.
CASSLATTVVYTF	13	TRBV7-9	.
CASMVNTEAFF	11	TRBV6-1	.
CASSPGTSGGLEFF	14	TRBV4-1	.
CASSRKIGQGNGYTF	15	TRBV7-9	few
CASSVGSGGTEAFF	14	TRBV9	.
CASRPGQAYEQYF	13	TRBV5-1	.
CASSVPGLYNEQFF	14	TRBV9	.
CASSLIGTVDTEAFF	15	TRBV28	.
CASMRGGADTQYF	13	TRBV2	once
CASSLMGQGGETQYF	15	TRBV5-1	few
CASSPGTSGNEQFF	14	TRBV7-8	.
CATSDRFFTDTQYF	14	TRBV15	.
CASSQGGGIAYNEQFF	16	TRBV4-1	.
CASRDRGDYEQYF	13	TRBV27	.
CASSLRYRGGRDTQYF	16	TRBV28	.
CAISESGGLAGGHMFF	16	TRBV10-3	.
CASSRGTGEQYF	12	TRBV7-9	.